The sample holds a few counts of the clone carrying this T cell receptor beta chain. This specimen comes from a study of T cell repertoires in cytomegalovirus infection. TCRdb used MiXCR to reprocess the reads, holding one entry per CDR3 protein. The sample holds fewer than 250,000 distinct CDR3 sequences, 9% to 15% seen once. The CDR3 runs to 16 residues. Losses at the gene ends were 4 bases for V and 3 bases for J; bases not matched to a gene: 7. The germline V gene encodes CDR1 SNHLY and CDR2 FYNNEI. The sequenced sample was PBMCs. This chain uses TRBV2 with TRBJ2-2; 8 bases are shared with TRBD1. The receptor's source is a human donor in good health (CMV status not recorded). Some clones in this sample may be carry-over from other donors' samples. The DNA of the CDR3 is TGTGCCAGCAGTGCTCCGACAGGGGTACACACCGGGGAGCTGTTTTTT. Translating it yields CASSAPTGVHTGELFF.